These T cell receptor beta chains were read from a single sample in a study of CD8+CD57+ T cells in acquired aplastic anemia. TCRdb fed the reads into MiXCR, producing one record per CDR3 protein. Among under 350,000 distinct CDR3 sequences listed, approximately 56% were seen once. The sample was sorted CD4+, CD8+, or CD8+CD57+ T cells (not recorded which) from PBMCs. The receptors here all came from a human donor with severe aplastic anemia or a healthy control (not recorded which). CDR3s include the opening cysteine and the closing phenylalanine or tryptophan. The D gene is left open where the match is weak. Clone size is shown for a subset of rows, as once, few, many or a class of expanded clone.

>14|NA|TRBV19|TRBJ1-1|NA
CASRDPRNFTEAFF
TGTGCCAGTAGGGATCCCAGAAACTTCACTGAAGCTTTCTTT
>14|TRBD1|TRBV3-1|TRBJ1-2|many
CASSRQGIGYGYTF
TGTGCCAGCAGCCGACAGGGTATCGGCTATGGCTACACCTTC
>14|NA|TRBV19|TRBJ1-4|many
CASSIVRTNEKLFF
TGTGCCAGTAGTATCGTCAGGACTAATGAAAAACTGTTTTTT
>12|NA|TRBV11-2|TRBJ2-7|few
CASSPSGSEQYF
TGTGCCAGCAGTCCTTCAGGGAGCGAGCAGTACTTC
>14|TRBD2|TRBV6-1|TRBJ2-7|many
CASRRTSGYYEQYF
TGTGCCAGCAGGAGGACTAGCGGGTACTACGAGCAGTACTTC
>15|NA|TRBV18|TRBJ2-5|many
CASSRRMDIQETQYF
TGTGCCAGCTCACGCCGGATGGACATACAAGAGACCCAGTACTTC
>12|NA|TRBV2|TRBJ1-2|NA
CASSERVSGYTF
TGTGCCAGCTCAGAGCGGGTGTCTGGCTACACCTTC
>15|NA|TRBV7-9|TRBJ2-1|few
CASSYEVSSYNEQFF
TGTGCCAGCAGTTACGAGGTCAGCTCCTACAATGAGCAGTTCTTC
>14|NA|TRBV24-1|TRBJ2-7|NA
CATQAAGVSYEQYF
TGTGCCACCCAAGCGGCTGGGGTCTCCTACGAGCAGTACTTC
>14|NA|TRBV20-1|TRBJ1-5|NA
CSARDNRPEQPQHF
TGCAGTGCTAGAGATAACAGGCCCGAACAGCCCCAGCATTTT
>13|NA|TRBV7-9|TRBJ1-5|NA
CASSLKSHQPQHF
TGTGCCAGCAGCTTAAAGTCCCATCAGCCCCAGCATTTT
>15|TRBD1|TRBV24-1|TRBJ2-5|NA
CATSDLGQGRETQYF
TGTGCCACCAGTGATCTGGGACAGGGGAGGGAGACCCAGTACTTC
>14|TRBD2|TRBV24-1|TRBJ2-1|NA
CATTPGGGANEQFF
TGTGCCACCACCCCGGGGGGGGGCGCCAATGAGCAGTTCTTC
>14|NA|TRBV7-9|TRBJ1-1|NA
CASSSSHGDTEAFF
TGTGCCAGCAGCTCCTCGCACGGCGACACTGAAGCTTTCTTT
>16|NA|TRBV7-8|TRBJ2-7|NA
CASSSSGGDRSYEQYF
TGTGCCAGCAGCTCCAGTGGGGGGGACAGGTCCTACGAGCAGTACTTC
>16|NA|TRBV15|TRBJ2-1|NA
CATSREAAGAFDEQFF
TGTGCCACCAGCAGAGAAGCAGCGGGCGCCTTCGATGAGCAGTTCTTC
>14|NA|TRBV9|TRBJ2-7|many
CASSVADSSYEQYF
TGTGCCAGCAGCGTAGCGGACAGCTCCTACGAGCAGTACTTC
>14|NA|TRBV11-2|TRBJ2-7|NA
CASSLESGLHEQYF
TGTGCCAGCAGCTTAGAATCCGGGCTCCACGAGCAGTACTTC
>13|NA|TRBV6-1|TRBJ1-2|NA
CASSYDSNYGYTF
TGTGCCAGCAGTTACGACAGCAACTATGGCTACACCTTC
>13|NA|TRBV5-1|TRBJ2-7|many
CASSLATNNEQYF
TGCGCCAGCAGCTTGGCCACTAATAACGAGCAGTACTTC
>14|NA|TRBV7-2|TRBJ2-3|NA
CASSSPNSTDTQYF
TGTGCCAGCAGCTCTCCGAATAGCACAGATACGCAGTATTTT
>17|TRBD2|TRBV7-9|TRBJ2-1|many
CASRLGLTGGSENEQFF
TGTGCCAGCAGGCTGGGGCTTACGGGGGGTTCCGAGAATGAGCAGTTCTTC
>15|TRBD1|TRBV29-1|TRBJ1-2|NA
CSVAAGQGVLSGYTF
TGCAGCGTTGCCGCAGGACAGGGGGTTTTAAGTGGCTACACCTTC
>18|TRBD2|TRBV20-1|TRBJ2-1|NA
CSARGMAGVPSSYNEQFF
TGCAGTGCTAGAGGCATGGCGGGAGTACCCAGCTCCTACAATGAGCAGTTCTTC
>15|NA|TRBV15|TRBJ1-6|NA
CATSRVGEGSSPLHF
TGTGCCACCAGCAGAGTAGGGGAGGGGTCTTCACCCCTCCACTTT